This entry lists 24 T cell receptor beta chains sequenced from one sample in a study of blood T cells in healthy people across ages. Primed by a sample-barcoded 5' primer and a J-beta primer mix, a second PCR proceeded for about 6 to 11 cycles. TCRdb itself ran the 5' RACE reads through MiXCR, one entry per CDR3 protein. The sample includes 1.5 million to 2 million distinct CDR3 sequences, roughly 50% of them seen just once. The source material was blood. These TCRs come from a woman aged 40 to 49 in good health.

The sample holds a few counts of this clonotype. The rearrangement links TRBV4-3 to TRBJ2-3; no reliable D call. V was pared by 4 bases and J by 4 bases, with 12 bases between. The germline V gene encodes CDR1 LGHNA and CDR2 YSLEER. This CDR3 region has 14 residues. CDR3 nucleotides: TGCGCCAGCAGCCGGAATAACTGGGCAGATACGCAGTATTTT. This gives the protein CASSRNNWADTQYF.

This clonotype has a handful of counts. The chain has TRBV7-2 and TRBJ1-2; D unclear. The CDR3 loop spans 14 amino acids. V lost 1 base and J lost 2, with 8 bases in between. Germline V lookup: CDR1 SGHTA, CDR2 FQGNSA. The CDR3 reads CASSLGIANYGYTF. As DNA, the CDR3 is TGTGCCAGCAGCTTAGGGATTGCAAACTATGGCTACACCTTC.

The chain combines TRBV18 with TRBJ1-5; D possibly corresponds to TRBD1 (6 bases). Germline V gene data show CDR1 as KGHSH and CDR2 as LQKENI. The V and J ends lost 6 bases and 6 bases respectively, with 21 bases between them. The CDR3 extends over 16 amino acids. The CDR3 sequence: CASSLVGGASSQPQHF. CDR3 nucleotide sequence: TGTGCCAGCTCCCTGGTTGGGGGGGCAAGTAGTCAGCCCCAGCATTTT.

The rearrangement links TRBV4-2 to TRBJ1-4, with D possibly matching TRBD1 (5 bases). The CDR3 length is 14 residues. V was pared by 4 bases and J by 7 bases, with 13 bases between. Germline V lookup: CDR1 LGHNA, CDR2 YNFKEQ. CDR3 in amino acids: CASSPYQRGEKLFF. As DNA, the CDR3 is TGTGCCAGCAGCCCCTACCAGAGGGGTGAAAAACTGTTTTTT.

The chain carries TRBV4-3 and TRBJ2-4; no clear D gene. V lost 1 base to trimming and J lost 13 bases, with 17 bases between them. This CDR3 is 14 amino acids long. CDR1 and CDR2 from the germline V gene are LGHNA and YSLEER. The CDR3: CASSQAQSYNEQYF. The CDR3 bases are TGCGCCAGCAGCCAAGCGCAGAGCTACAATGAGCAGTACTTC.

The chain employs TRBV24-1 and TRBJ1-2; tentatively, D is TRBD1 (6 bases). V lost 2 bases, J lost 8 bases, and 14 bases lay in between. This CDR3 has 14 residues. Germline CDR1 and CDR2: KGHDR and SFDVKD. The CDR3 sequence: CATSDSSLGGGYTF. CDR3 DNA sequence: TGTGCCACCAGTGATTCCTCCCTCGGGGGCGGCTACACCTTC.

The J gene is TRBJ2-1, the V gene TRBV12-3 or TRBV12-4; D tentatively fits TRBD1 or TRBD2 (7 bases each). The CDR3 consists of 17 residues. Trimming removed 7 bases at V and 3 bases at J, with 22 bases between. The CDR3 region has the DNA TGTGCCAGCACCCCCTATTCAGGGGGGGGCAACTACAATGAGCAGTTCTTC. This sequence encodes CASTPYSGGGNYNEQFF.

This sequence joins TRBV28 and TRBJ1-2; TRBD1 matches at 9 bases. The CDR3 spans 17 residues. The germline CDR1 and CDR2 sequences are MDHEN and SYDVKM. The ends lost 2 bases at V and 6 bases at J; junction bases unmatched: 13. The CDR3 protein is CASSLPGDRVRSHGYTF. In DNA, the CDR3 is TGTGCCAGCAGTTTACCCGGGGACAGGGTCAGATCCCATGGCTACACCTTC.

This clonotype was counted only a few times. The chain has TRBV6-1 and TRBJ2-1; possibly TRBD2 for D (7 bases). CDR1 MNHNS and CDR2 SASEGT come from the germline V gene. The CDR3 is 15 residues long. Trimming pared 1 base from V and 8 bases from J, leaving 15 bases between. CDR3 bases: TGTGCCAGCAGTGAAGGGGTCGGGGGGCGGGATGAGCAGTTCTTC. Amino acids: CASSEGVGGRDEQFF.

The genes are TRBV11-2 and TRBJ2-3, with D perhaps given as TRBD1 or TRBD2 (5 bases each). This CDR3 contains 17 residues. V was clipped by 0 bases and J by 6 bases, with 19 bases between them. The germline V gene encodes CDR1 SGHAT and CDR2 FQNNGV. The CDR3 is CASSLELQGPRRDTQYF. CDR3 DNA: TGTGCCAGCAGCTTAGAATTGCAGGGCCCGAGGAGGGATACGCAGTATTTT.

This chain links TRBV4-1 with TRBJ1-2; D is perhaps TRBD1 (5 bases). Germline values: CDR1 MGHRA, CDR2 YSYEKL. CDR3 length: 16 amino acids. Deletions cut 4 bases from V and 1 base from J, with 16 bases between. The CDR3 nucleotides read TGCGCCAGCAGCCCCTATCTGGGGGGAGTTAACTATGGCTACACCTTC. This codes for CASSPYLGGVNYGYTF.

The V gene is TRBV12-3 or TRBV12-4, the J gene TRBJ1-2; 9 bases are shared with TRBD1. Germline trimming cut 7 bases from V and 6 bases from J; bases unmatched to any gene: 6. The CDR3 spans 13 residues. This CDR3 is CASTTGTGNGYTF. CDR3 nucleotide sequence: TGTGCCAGCACCACCGGGACAGGGAATGGCTACACCTTC.

The chain employs TRBV12-3 or TRBV12-4 and TRBJ2-5; no clear D. The V end was cut by 2 bases, the J end by 8 bases, with 12 bases between. CDR3 length: 13 amino acids. CDR3 residues: CASSLPPAETQYF. The CDR3 DNA reads as TGTGCCAGCAGTTTACCCCCGGCGGAAACCCAGTACTTC.

The V and J genes are TRBV6-5 and TRBJ1-2, with TRBD1 identical over 11 bases. CDR1 MNHEY and CDR2 SVGAGI come from the germline V gene. The CDR3 covers 17 residues. V shed 0 bases and J 4 bases; nucleotides not matched to a gene: 7. The CDR3 spells CASSYSMGQGGSYGYTF. DNA for the CDR3: TGTGCCAGCAGTTACTCGATGGGACAGGGGGGGTCCTATGGCTACACCTTC.

The V and J genes are TRBV4-3 and TRBJ1-5; perhaps TRBD1 as D (5 bases). Germline lookup yields CDR1 LGHNA and CDR2 YSLEER. The germline V and J ends were trimmed by 0 bases and 5 bases, with 14 bases remaining between them. The CDR3 has 16 amino acids. CDR3 sequence reads: CASSQDLGQTDQPQHF. The CDR3 DNA follows: TGCGCCAGCAGCCAAGATCTGGGGCAGACAGATCAGCCCCAGCATTTT.

The rearrangement links TRBV21-1 to TRBJ1-2; the table's D call TRBD1 went unverified against the DNA. TRBV21-1 is tagged as a pseudogene. CDR3 length: 15 amino acids. The CDR3 bases are TGTGCCAGCCCCAAGAAGGACGAGGGGATCTATGGCTACACCTTC. This codes for CASPKKDEGIYGYTF.

This chain links TRBV20-1 with TRBJ1-5; unclear D gene. The CDR3 runs to 14 residues. V dropped 3 bases and J dropped 2 bases, with 11 bases sitting between them. The germline gives CDR1 DFQATT, CDR2 SNEGSKA (reference sequence). CDR3 sequence (DNA): TGCAGTGCTAGTCTGGGGTGGGGCAATCAGCCCCAGCATTTT. Residues: CSASLGWGNQPQHF.

This clonotype was detected a few times. The rearrangement uses TRBV5-1 and TRBJ1-5; a possible D gene is TRBD1 (6 bases). Per the germline V gene, CDR1 is SGHRS and CDR2 is YFSETQ. The CDR3 length is 15 residues. Trimming shortened V by 0 bases and J by 3 bases, and 10 bases separated the two germline ends. CDR3 in amino acids: CASSLGGGFNQPQHF. DNA for the CDR3: TGCGCCAGCAGCTTGGGAGGGGGGTTCAATCAGCCCCAGCATTTT.

This clonotype showed up just once. The chain has TRBV4-3 and TRBJ2-5, with a tentative D call TRBD2 (5 bases). Germline V lookup: CDR1 LGHNA, CDR2 YSLEER. V lost 1 base, J lost 11 bases, and 17 bases lay in between. The CDR3 covers 14 residues. The CDR3 DNA reads as TGCGCCAGCAGCCAAGGTTTCGGGATGGGTGAGCAGTACTTC. As protein: CASSQGFGMGEQYF.

The V gene is TRBV21-1, the J gene TRBJ1-5; the D segment call TRBD1 is taken from the table without a DNA check. TRBV21-1 is described as a pseudogene. The CDR3 spans 18 residues. The CDR3 spells CASSKGAIRGIGNQPQHF. CDR3 bases: TGTGCCAGCAGCAAAGGGGCCATCAGGGGGATTGGCAATCAGCCCCAGCATTTT.

This chain joins TRBV4-2 and TRBJ1-4; D ambiguous. The CDR3 covers 16 residues. V was shortened by 5 bases and J by 5 bases, with 18 bases between the two germline ends. CDR1 is LGHNA, CDR2 YNFKEQ, per germline. CDR3 residues: CASSTQDGQPNEKLFF. The DNA of the CDR3 is TGTGCCAGCAGCACTCAAGACGGGCAGCCAAATGAAAAACTGTTTTTT.

The chain has TRBV11-3 and TRBJ2-1; no reliable D call. CDR1 is SGHNT and CDR2 is YENEEA in the germline V gene. V dropped 1 base and J dropped 1 base, with 11 bases sitting between them. The CDR3 sequence is 16 residues long. This chain's CDR3 is CASSLGSLGSYNEQFF. The DNA of the CDR3 is TGTGCCAGCAGCTTAGGAAGCCTAGGTTCCTACAATGAGCAGTTCTTC.

The chain combines TRBV28 with TRBJ1-2, with D unresolved. The length of the CDR3 is 13 residues. CDR1 and CDR2 from the germline V gene are MDHEN and SYDVKM. V dropped 3 bases and J dropped 8 bases, with 13 bases sitting between them. CDR3 nucleotides: TGTGCCAGCAGTTTTCTCCGCTCCGGGGGCTACACCTTC. Translation gives CASSFLRSGGYTF.

This sequence joins TRBV4-3 and TRBJ2-4, with TRBD2 identical over 7 bases. The CDR3 totals 15 residues. Trimming cost V 2 bases and J 5 bases; bases outside gene matches: 6. Germline assignment: CDR1 LGHNA and CDR2 YSLEER. The CDR3 DNA reads TGCGCCAGCAGCCAATCCGCGGCGGGGGAAAACATTCAGTACTTC. Protein: CASSQSAAGENIQYF.